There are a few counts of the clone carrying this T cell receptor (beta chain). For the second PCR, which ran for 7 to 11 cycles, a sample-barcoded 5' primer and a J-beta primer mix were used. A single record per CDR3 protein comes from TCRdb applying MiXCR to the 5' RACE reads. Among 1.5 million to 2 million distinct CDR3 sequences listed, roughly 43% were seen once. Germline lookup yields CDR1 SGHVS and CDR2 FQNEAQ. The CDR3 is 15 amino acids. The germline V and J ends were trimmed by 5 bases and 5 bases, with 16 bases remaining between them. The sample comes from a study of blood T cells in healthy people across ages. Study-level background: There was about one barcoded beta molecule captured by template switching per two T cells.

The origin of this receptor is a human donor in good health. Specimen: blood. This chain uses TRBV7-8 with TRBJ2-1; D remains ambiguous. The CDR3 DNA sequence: TGTGCCAGCAGCCCCCGACGAGATTCACACAATGAGCAGTTCTTC. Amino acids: CASSPRRDSHNEQFF.